Described below is a single T cell receptor (beta chain) sequence and its context. Its antigen remains unidentified. Specified treatment: roughly 10-day PBMC culture with coronavirus spike peptide pools or control peptides (ViraFEST assay). This sample was included in a study of vaccination and CD4 T cells after COVID-19. Study-level background: Post-COVID sampling occurred a median roughly 100 days after diagnosis (range 35 to 161). Overlapping spike peptides of SARS-CoV-2, HCoV-NL63, HCoV-OC43 and HCoV-229E were used, and cells were stimulated with them. Findings and caveats of the study: In convalescent patients, 304 of 307 vaccine-specific clones were mono-reactive for SARS-CoV-2 spike.

Scientists ran DNA taken from cultured CD4+ T cells through the Oncomine TCR Beta short-read assay for sequencing. In this case, cultured CD4+ T cells provided the extracted genomic DNA. TCRdb analysed the PCR reads with MiXCR anew, one entry per CDR3 protein. This sample has 10,000 to 15,000 distinct CDR3 sequences, with around half found just once. The trim removed 4 bases at V and 2 bases at J, leaving 3 bases unmatched. Germline CDR1 reads GTSNPN; CDR2 reads SVGIG (reference sequence). The CDR3 spans 13 residues. This TCR derives from a human donor who had recovered from COVID-19. The sample was CD4+ T cells from blood, cultured in vitro. The chain is built from TRBV30 and TRBJ2-7; the match to TRBD2 covers 9 bases. The CDR3 loop is CAWTIAGAYEQYF. Written as DNA, the CDR3 is TGTGCCTGGACCATAGCGGGGGCCTACGAGCAGTACTTC.